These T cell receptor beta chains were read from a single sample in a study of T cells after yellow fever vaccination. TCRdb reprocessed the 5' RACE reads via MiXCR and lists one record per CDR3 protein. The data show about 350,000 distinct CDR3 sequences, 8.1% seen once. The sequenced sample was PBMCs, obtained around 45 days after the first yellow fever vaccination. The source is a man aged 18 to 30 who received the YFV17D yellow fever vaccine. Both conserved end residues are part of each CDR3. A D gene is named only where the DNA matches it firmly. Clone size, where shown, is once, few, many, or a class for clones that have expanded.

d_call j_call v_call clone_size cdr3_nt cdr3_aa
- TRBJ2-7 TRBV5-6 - TGTGCCAGTGTGTGGCGGGACAGCTACGAGCAGTACTTC CASVWRDSYEQYF
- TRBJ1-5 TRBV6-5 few TGTGCCAGCAGTTCACGATTAGATAGCAATCAGCCCCAGCATTTT CASSSRLDSNQPQHF
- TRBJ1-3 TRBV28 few TGTGCCAGCAGCACTCTATCCAGTGGAAACACCATATATTTT CASSTLSSGNTIYF
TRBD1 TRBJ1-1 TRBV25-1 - TGTGCCAGCAGTGAACGTGATGGTGTGGCAGGGGGCGGATTTTTTGACACTGAAGCTTTCTTT CASSERDGVAGGGFFDTEAFF
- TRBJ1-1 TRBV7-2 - TGTGCCAGCAGCTGGGACGGATTATTGAACACTGAAGCTTTCTTT CASSWDGLLNTEAFF
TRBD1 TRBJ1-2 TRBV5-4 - TGTGCCAGCAGCTTGCAGGGGGTCAACTATGGCTACACCTTC CASSLQGVNYGYTF
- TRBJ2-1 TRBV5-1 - TGCGCCAGCAGCTTCAGGGGGGCAATTTACAATGAGCAGTTCTTC CASSFRGAIYNEQFF
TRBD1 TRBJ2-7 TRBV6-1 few TGTGCCAGCAGTGAAGCGCCCTGGACAGGGGAATACGAGCAGTACTTC CASSEAPWTGEYEQYF
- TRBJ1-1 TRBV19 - TGTGCCAGTCAGGGTGGGAGGGAGCTGAGGACTGAAGCTTTCTTT CASQGGRELRTEAFF
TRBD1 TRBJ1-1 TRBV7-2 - TGTGCCAGCAGCTTAAGGACAGGAAGGGAAGCTTTCTTT CASSLRTGREAFF
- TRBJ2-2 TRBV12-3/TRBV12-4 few TGTGCCAGCAGTTTTCAAGGGGTCGGGGAGCTGTTTTTT CASSFQGVGELFF
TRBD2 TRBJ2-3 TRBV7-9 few TGTGCCAGCAGCTTATCCCGCGGGGGGGCGAGAGATACGCAGTATTTT CASSLSRGGARDTQYF
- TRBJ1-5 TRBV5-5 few TGTGCCAGCAGCCCCTGGGGGGGCGATAGCAATCAGCCCCAGCATTTT CASSPWGGDSNQPQHF
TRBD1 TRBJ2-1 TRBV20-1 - TGCAGTTTCAGGGGGATTAAAAACTACAATGAGCAGTTCTTC CSFRGIKNYNEQFF
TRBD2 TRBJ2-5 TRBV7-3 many TGTGCCAGCAGCTTAAGGGAGGGGGAGACCCAGTACTTC CASSLREGETQYF
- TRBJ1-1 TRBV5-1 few TGCGCCAGCAGCTCAAATGCTCTGTATGCTTTCTTT CASSSNALYAFF
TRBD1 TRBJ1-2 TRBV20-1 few TGCAGTGCTAGAGACTTTAGGTCGGACAGGCCTAACTATGGCTACACCTTC CSARDFRSDRPNYGYTF
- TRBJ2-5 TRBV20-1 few TGCAGTGCTAACCGGGGGTGGCAAGAGACCCAGTACTTC CSANRGWQETQYF
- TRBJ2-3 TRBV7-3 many TGTGCCAGCAGCTTAGGGGTGGGACGCCCTACCACAGATACGCAGTATTTT CASSLGVGRPTTDTQYF
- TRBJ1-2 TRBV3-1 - TGTGCCAGCAGCCAAGGCCGGGCTAACTATGGCTACACCTTC CASSQGRANYGYTF
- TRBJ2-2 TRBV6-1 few TGTGCCAGCATCCGAGGGACGGGGAACACCGGGGAGCTGTTTTTT CASIRGTGNTGELFF
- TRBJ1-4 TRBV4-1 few TGCGCCAGCAGCCTCATCAGGCTTAGCGTAACTAATGAAAAACTGTTTTTT CASSLIRLSVTNEKLFF
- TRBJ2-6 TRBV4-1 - TGCGCCAGCAGTCGATCAACAGGGTTGTCTGGGGCCAACGTCCTGACTTTC CASSRSTGLSGANVLTF
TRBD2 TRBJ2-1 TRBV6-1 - TGTGCCAGCCGTCGGCGGACTAGCGGGGGGGTTTACAATGAGCAGTTCTTC CASRRRTSGGVYNEQFF
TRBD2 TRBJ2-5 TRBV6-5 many TGTGCCATACTAGCGGAGTACCAAGAGACCCAGTACTTC CAILAEYQETQYF
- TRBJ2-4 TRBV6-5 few TGTGCCAGCAGTTACTCGCCGGGGGCGAAAGACATTCAGTACTTC CASSYSPGAKDIQYF
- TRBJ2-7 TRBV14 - TGTGCCAGCAGCCAGGGCAGAGCCTACGAGCAGTACTTC CASSQGRAYEQYF
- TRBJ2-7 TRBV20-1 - TGCAGTGCTAGAAAAAGAGAGGTCTACGAGCAGTACTTC CSARKREVYEQYF
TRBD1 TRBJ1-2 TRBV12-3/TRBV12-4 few TGTGCCAGCAGTCGACAGGGTTTGGGAAACTATGGCTACACCTTC CASSRQGLGNYGYTF
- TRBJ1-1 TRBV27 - TGTGCCAGCAGTTCTGGCAGGCGAACTCAAGCTTTCTTT CASSSGRRTQAFF
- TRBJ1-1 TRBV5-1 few TGCGCCAGCAGCCCTGGTGCCATTCTGAACACTGAAGCTTTCTTT CASSPGAILNTEAFF
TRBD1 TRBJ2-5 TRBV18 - TGTGCCAGCCAAAGACAGGGTGGCGAGACCCAGTACTTC CASQRQGGETQYF
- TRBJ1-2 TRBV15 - TGTGCCACCAGCAGAGATTGGATCTATGGCTACACCTTC CATSRDWIYGYTF
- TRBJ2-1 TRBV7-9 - TGTGCCAGCACCGGGGGCGCCCCCTACAATGAGCAGTTCTTC CASTGGAPYNEQFF
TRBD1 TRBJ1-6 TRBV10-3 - TGTGCCACCTCACAGGGGCCGTCCAATTCACCCCTCCACTTT CATSQGPSNSPLHF
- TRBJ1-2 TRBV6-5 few TGTGCCAGCAGTTACTCGTTAAGGGTCGTATCAGGCGCCGATGGCTACACCTTC CASSYSLRVVSGADGYTF
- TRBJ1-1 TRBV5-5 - TGTGCCAGCAGCTTGTTTACAGGCGTGCGGAACACTGAAGCTTTCTTT CASSLFTGVRNTEAFF
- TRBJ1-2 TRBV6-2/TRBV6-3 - TGTGCCAGCAGTCGTACCCAAACCTCTCCTGCCGTCGGCTACACCTTC CASSRTQTSPAVGYTF
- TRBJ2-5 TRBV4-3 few TGCGCCAGCAGCCAAGACCTATTCCGGGAGACCCAGTACTTC CASSQDLFRETQYF
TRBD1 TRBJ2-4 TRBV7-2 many TGTGCCAGCAGCAACCCGACAGGGGGATTAAACATTCAGTACTTC CASSNPTGGLNIQYF
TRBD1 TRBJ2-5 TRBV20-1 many TGCAGTGCTAGAGATCCCACAGGGGGGTCCCAAGAGACCCAGTACTTC CSARDPTGGSQETQYF
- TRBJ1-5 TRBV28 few TGTGCCAGCGACGACCCTAGGGGGAGCTATGGCAATCAGCCCCAGCATTTT CASDDPRGSYGNQPQHF
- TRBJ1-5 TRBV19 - TGTGCCAGTAGTATATCGCGGTTTGGTCAGCCCCAGCATTTT CASSISRFGQPQHF
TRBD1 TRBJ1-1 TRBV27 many TGTGCCAGCAGTTTACTATTCCCCTCGGGGACAGTGAACACTGAAGCTTTCTTT CASSLLFPSGTVNTEAFF
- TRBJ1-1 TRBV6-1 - TGTGCCACAGGCCGGGATAAAAACACTGAAGCTTTCTTT CATGRDKNTEAFF
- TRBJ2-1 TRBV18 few TGTGCCAGCTCACCAGTGGGGTCGGGCAATGAGCAGTTCTTC CASSPVGSGNEQFF
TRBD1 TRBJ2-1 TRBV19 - TGTGCCAGTAGTACCCGACAGGGATGGGGCAATGAGCAGTTCTTC CASSTRQGWGNEQFF
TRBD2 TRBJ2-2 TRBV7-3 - TGTGCCAGCAGCTTAAAGCGAAAGCGGGGGGCCGAACGGCTGTTTTTT CASSLKRKRGAERLFF
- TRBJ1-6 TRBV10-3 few TGTGCCATCAGACCCAGGGGAAACTCACCCCTCCACTTT CAIRPRGNSPLHF
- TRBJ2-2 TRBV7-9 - TGTGCCAGCATCGGGACCAGGGAGCTGTTTTTT CASIGTRELFF